This TCR beta chain was recovered during a study of cytomegalovirus exposure and HLA in healthy donors. CDR3 length: 13 residues. Germline assignment: CDR1 SEHNR and CDR2 FQNEAQ (reference sequence). Deletions cut 1 base from V and 8 bases from J, with 10 bases between. Comments on this clone: Its antigen is not known.

Overall study results and limits: Immune exposure was documented only through CMV serostatus.

PCR amplification relied on 60 Vbeta primers (plus 13 Jbeta primers). Assay: immunoSEQ multiplex PCR; the TCRdb copy retains only in-frame clones and omits some. The sample lists over 200,000 clones; 82% were seen once. The genes are TRBV7-9 and TRBJ2-3; possibly TRBD2 for D (5 bases). The clonotype originates from a woman in her 40s in good health and CMV-seropositive. The sequenced material came from PBMCs. This chain's CDR3 is CASSLGTVGTQYF. CDR3 nucleotides: TGTGCCAGCAGCTTAGGGACTGTTGGTACGCAGTATTTT.